This T cell receptor beta chain was observed in a study of control samples from healthy donors and cancer patients. V shed 5 bases, J shed 2 bases, and the junction held 5 bases outside the gene matches. The CDR3 consists of 14 residues. CDR1 and CDR2 (germline): SGHTA, FQGNSA. Here immunoSEQ multiplex PCR was the method, and the copy in TCRdb shows in-frame clones only, minus some. Of about 18,000 clones in the sample, less than 90% were seen once. Source material: PBMCs. This chain joins TRBV7-2 and TRBJ2-7, with 8 bases that match TRBD2. The clonotype comes from a woman aged 70-85 years with lung cancer. CDR3 sequence reads: CASSVSGVTYEQYF. The CDR3 nucleotides are TGTGCCAGCAGCGTTAGCGGGGTCACCTACGAGCAGTACTTC.